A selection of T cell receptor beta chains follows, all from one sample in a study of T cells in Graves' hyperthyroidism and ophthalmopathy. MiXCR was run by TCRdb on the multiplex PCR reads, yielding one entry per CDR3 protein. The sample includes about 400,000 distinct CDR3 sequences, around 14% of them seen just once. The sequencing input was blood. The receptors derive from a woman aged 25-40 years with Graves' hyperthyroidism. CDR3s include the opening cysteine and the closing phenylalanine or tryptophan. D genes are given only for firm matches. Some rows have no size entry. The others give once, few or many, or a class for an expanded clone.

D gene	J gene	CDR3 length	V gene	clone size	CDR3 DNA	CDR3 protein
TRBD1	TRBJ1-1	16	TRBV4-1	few	TGCGCCAGCAGCCAACCTGACAGGGGGGTTCGAACTGAAGCTTTCTTT	CASSQPDRGVRTEAFF
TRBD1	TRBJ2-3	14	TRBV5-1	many	TGCGCCAGCACCAGGACAGGGGCCACAGATACGCAGTATTTT	CASTRTGATDTQYF
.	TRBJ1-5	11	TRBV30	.	TGTGCCTGGAGGGGGTGGCAGCCCCAGCATTTT	CAWRGWQPQHF
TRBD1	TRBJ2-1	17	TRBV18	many	TGTGCCAGCTCACCAAATCCCGGGACAGATACCTACAATGAGCAGTTCTTC	CASSPNPGTDTYNEQFF
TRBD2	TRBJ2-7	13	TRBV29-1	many	TGCAGCGCACTGGGACTAGCGGTCTACGAGCAGTACTTC	CSALGLAVYEQYF
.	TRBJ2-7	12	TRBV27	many	TGTGCCAGCAGTCCAAAAGGACAGTCGCAGTACTTC	CASSPKGQSQYF
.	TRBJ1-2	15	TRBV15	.	TGTGCCACCAGCAGAGAGGGGAAAAAAACAGGCGGCTACACCTTC	CATSREGKKTGGYTF
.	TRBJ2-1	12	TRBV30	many	TGTGCCTGGAGTGTAGTTTTCAATGAGCAGTTCTTC	CAWSVVFNEQFF
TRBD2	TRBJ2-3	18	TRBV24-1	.	TGTGCCACCAGTGAGCCGGGACTAGCGGGGGGGGGAGCAGATACGCAGTATTTT	CATSEPGLAGGGADTQYF
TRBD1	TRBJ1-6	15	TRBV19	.	TGTGCCAGTAGTCTACAGGGGGCGGGAAATTCACCCCTCCACTTT	CASSLQGAGNSPLHF
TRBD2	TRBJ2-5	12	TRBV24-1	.	TGTGCCACCAGTGGCGGGAGTGAGACCCAGTACTTC	CATSGGSETQYF
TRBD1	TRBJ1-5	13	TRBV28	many	TGTGCCAGCAGTTTGCCACCGACAGGGGGGCTGCATTTT	CASSLPPTGGLHF
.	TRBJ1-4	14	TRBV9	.	TGTGCCAGCAGCTTGACCGTAGAACGTGAAAAACTGTTTTTT	CASSLTVEREKLFF
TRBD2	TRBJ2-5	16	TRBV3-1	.	TGTGCCAGCAGCCCAAAGAGGAGTAGCGGGGTAGAGACCCAGTACTTC	CASSPKRSSGVETQYF
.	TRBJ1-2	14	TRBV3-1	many	TGTGCCAGCAGCGGTGACAGCTTTAACTATGGCTACACCTTC	CASSGDSFNYGYTF
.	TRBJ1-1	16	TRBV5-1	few	TGCGCCAGCAGCTTGGTTGGTCCGGGGGGGAACACTGAAGCTTTCTTT	CASSLVGPGGNTEAFF
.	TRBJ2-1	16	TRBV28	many	TGTGCCAGCAGTTATGAACCCGTGGGGTCGAGGGATGAGCAGTTCTTC	CASSYEPVGSRDEQFF
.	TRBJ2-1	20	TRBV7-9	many	TGTGCCAGCAGCTTTTCTCCGGGACAGGGGAGCGGGAGGGTGTACAATGAGCAGTTCTTC	CASSFSPGQGSGRVYNEQFF
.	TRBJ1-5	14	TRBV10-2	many	TGCGCCAGCAGTGCGTCGGGGGCAATGGAGCCCCAGCATTTT	CASSASGAMEPQHF
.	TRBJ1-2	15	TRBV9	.	TGTGCCAGCAGCGAGGGACCTGGAGGGGAATATGGCTACACCTTC	CASSEGPGGEYGYTF
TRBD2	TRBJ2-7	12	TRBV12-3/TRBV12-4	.	TGTGCCAGCAGTCCGGGGACTACTGAGCAGTACTTC	CASSPGTTEQYF
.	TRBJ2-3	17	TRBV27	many	TGTGCCAGCAGTTTATCGACGAGGGAAGGGCAGGCAGATACGCAGTATTTT	CASSLSTREGQADTQYF
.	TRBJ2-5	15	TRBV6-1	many	TGTGCCAGCAGTTCAACCGGGATTCCAGGGGAGACCCAGTACTTC	CASSSTGIPGETQYF
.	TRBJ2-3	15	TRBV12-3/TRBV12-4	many	TGTGCCAGCACCCTCGGAGGTGTTGGCTCCCATACGCAGTATTTT	CASTLGGVGSHTQYF
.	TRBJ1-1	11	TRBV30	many	TGTGCCTGGACAATGAACGCTGAAGCTTTCTTT	CAWTMNAEAFF
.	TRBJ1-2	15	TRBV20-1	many	TGCAGTGCTAGTCCTGGACAGCTGGGCTTCTATGGCTACACCTTC	CSASPGQLGFYGYTF
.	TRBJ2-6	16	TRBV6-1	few	TGTGCCAGCAGACCCCGCGTTAGTGCTGGGGCCAACGTCCTGACTTTC	CASRPRVSAGANVLTF
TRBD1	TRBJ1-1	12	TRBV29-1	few	TGCAGCGCCCACAGGGGAAACACTGAAGCTTTCTTT	CSAHRGNTEAFF
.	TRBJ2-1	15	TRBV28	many	TGTGCCAGCAGCCAAGGACCCGCTGACTACAATGAGCAGTTCTTC	CASSQGPADYNEQFF
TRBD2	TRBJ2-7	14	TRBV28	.	TGTGCCAGCATATTGGACGGGGGGACCTACGAGCAGTACTTC	CASILDGGTYEQYF
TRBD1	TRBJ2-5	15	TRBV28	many	TGTGCCAGCAGTTCCGGGACAGGGGGCTCGGAGACCCAGTACTTC	CASSSGTGGSETQYF
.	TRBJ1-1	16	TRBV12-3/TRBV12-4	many	TGTGCCAGCAGTTTACGAGGGGGAAGAGGAAACACTGAAGCTTTCTTT	CASSLRGGRGNTEAFF
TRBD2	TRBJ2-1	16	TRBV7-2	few	TGTGCCAGCAGCTTAAACACCGGGACTAGCGGGGGGGGCGGGTTCTTC	CASSLNTGTSGGGGFF
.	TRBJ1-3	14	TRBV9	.	TGTGCCAGCAGCGCAGCTCTGGAGAGAAACACCATATATTTT	CASSAALERNTIYF
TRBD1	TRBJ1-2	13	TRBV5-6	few	TGTGCCAGCAGCTTTGGGGACAGGGCGGGCTACACCTTC	CASSFGDRAGYTF
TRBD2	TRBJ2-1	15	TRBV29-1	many	TGCAGCGTCAATGAGGGGCTAGCGGGACGGGATGAGCAGTTCTTC	CSVNEGLAGRDEQFF
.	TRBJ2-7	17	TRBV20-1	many	TGCAGTGCTAGAGATCCCCCTCAGGACGGGGGATCCTACGAGCAGTACTTC	CSARDPPQDGGSYEQYF
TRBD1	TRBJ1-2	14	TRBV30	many	TGTGCCTGGAGTCCGCCGGGACAGGGCCGTGGCTACACCTTC	CAWSPPGQGRGYTF
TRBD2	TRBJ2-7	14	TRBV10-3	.	TGTGCCATCAGAGGGCTAGCGGGAGGTACCGAGCAGTACTTC	CAIRGLAGGTEQYF
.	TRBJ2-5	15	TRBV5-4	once	TGTGCCAGCAGCTTGGGTTCGGAGTACCAAGAGACCCAGTACTTC	CASSLGSEYQETQYF
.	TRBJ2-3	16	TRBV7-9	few	TGTGCCAGCAGCTTAACCTGGGGGGAGTTCAGGCGTTTGCAGTATTTT	CASSLTWGEFRRLQYF
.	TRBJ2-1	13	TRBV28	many	TGTGCCAGCAGCGGGGGCTCTCCAGGTGAGCAGTTCTTC	CASSGGSPGEQFF
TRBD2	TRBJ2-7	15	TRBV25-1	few	TGTGCCAGCAGTGCCCGCGGGGGGCGCATCTACGAGCAGTACTTC	CASSARGGRIYEQYF
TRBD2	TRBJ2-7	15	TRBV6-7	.	TGTGCCAGCAGTTACACTAGCGATTCCTCCTACGAGCAGTACTTC	CASSYTSDSSYEQYF
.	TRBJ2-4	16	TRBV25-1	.	TGTGCCAGCAGTGAAGGGGGGGGCGGCCCCAAAAACATTCAGTACTTC	CASSEGGGGPKNIQYF
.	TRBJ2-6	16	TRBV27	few	TGTGCCAGCAGTTTCGACGGCGCCGCGAGGGCCAACGTCCTGACTTTC	CASSFDGAARANVLTF
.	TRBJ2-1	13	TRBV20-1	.	TGCAGTGCTAGGGGGGGTTCCTACAATGAGCAGTTCTTC	CSARGGSYNEQFF
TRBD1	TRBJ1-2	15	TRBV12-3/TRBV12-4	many	TGTGCCAGCAGTTTTAGGGACAGACCCAACTATGGCTACACCTTC	CASSFRDRPNYGYTF
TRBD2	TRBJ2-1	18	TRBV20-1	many	TGCAGTGCTAGAGCTCCTAGCGGGAGTAAGGGTGGTAGCAATGAGCAGTTCTTC	CSARAPSGSKGGSNEQFF
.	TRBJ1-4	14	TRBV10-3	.	TGTGCCAGCAGTGAACTTGTGGTATGGGAAAAACTGTTTTTT	CASSELVVWEKLFF
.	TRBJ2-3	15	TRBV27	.	TGTGCCAGCGGCCCGGTGGCAACTAGCACAGATACGCAGTATTTT	CASGPVATSTDTQYF
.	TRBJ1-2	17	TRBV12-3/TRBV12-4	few	TGTGCCAGCAGTTCCACAAATACGGGACGTTGGAGGGATGGCTACACCTTC	CASSSTNTGRWRDGYTF
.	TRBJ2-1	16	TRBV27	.	TGTGCCAGCGCCCCCATTGGGGCTCAAATCTACAATGAGCAGTTCTTC	CASAPIGAQIYNEQFF
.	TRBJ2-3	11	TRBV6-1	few	TGTGCCACGATGAAGGCAGATACGCAGTATTTT	CATMKADTQYF
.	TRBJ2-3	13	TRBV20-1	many	TGCAGTGCGTACCTACCCGTCACAGATACGCAGTATTTT	CSAYLPVTDTQYF
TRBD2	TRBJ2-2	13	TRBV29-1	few	TGCAGCGTTGTAGCGGGGGACACCGGGGAGCTGTTTTTT	CSVVAGDTGELFF
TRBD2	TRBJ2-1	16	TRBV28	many	TGTGCCAGCACAGGCGGGGGACTAGCGCTAAACAATGAGCAGTTCTTC	CASTGGGLALNNEQFF